This TCR beta chain stems from a study of T-cell reconstitution after alpha-beta-depleted transplantation in children. Unique molecular identifiers were incorporated when the TCRbeta library was constructed. TCRdb passed the PCR reads through MiXCR, listing each CDR3 protein once. Of 400,000 to 450,000 distinct CDR3 sequences in the sample, 43% were seen once. This CDR3 is 15 amino acids long. V was shortened by 3 bases and J by 5 bases, with 19 bases between the two germline ends. CDR1 and CDR2 (germline): SQVTM, ANQGSEA. The study, taken as a whole, reports: Most T-cell counts and diversity one year after the transplant came from T cells that were newly produced. Reportedly, roughly two months post-transplant, alpha-beta T cells arose from several hundred expanded graft clones.

On this clonotype: The antigen remains undetermined.

The sample in question was PBMCs, obtained before TCRalphabeta/CD19-depleted stem cell transplant. The rearrangement uses TRBV29-1 and TRBJ2-5; perhaps TRBD1 as D (7 bases). The receptor was isolated from a girl aged 2-10 years with aplastic anemia, due to receive a stem cell transplant. The CDR3 protein is CSVELWQGGPETQYF. The CDR3 DNA is TGCAGCGTTGAGCTCTGGCAGGGGGGTCCCGAGACCCAGTACTTC.